This T cell receptor (beta chain) was obtained from a study of blood T cell repertoires in COVID-19. Study at large: Acute and convalescent COVID-19 samples came from the United States, Italy and Spain. From T cells, B-cell-depleted T cells, or PBMCs came the material, which was cDNA or gDNA.

In the authors' workflow: Scientists estimated how many nucleated cells there were by amplifying reference gene primers. Libraries were prepared by immunoSEQ multiplex PCR; TCRdb keeps only in-frame clonotypes and omits some of them. That table furnishes V, J and clone size, whereas the DNA furnished D and trimming. The sample consists of roughly 110,000 clones, around nine tenths of them appearing once. The sequence was collected from a human donor with acute or convalescent COVID-19. The donor label of this sample is uncertain. Specimen: peripheral blood.

The DNA of the CDR3 is TGCGCCAGCAGCCAAACCGGGACAGGGGCCTTAAATGAAAAACTGTTTTTT. This gives the protein CASSQTGTGALNEKLFF. The chain has TRBV4-3 and TRBJ1-4; 10 bases line up with TRBD1. Trimming took 2 bases from V and 5 from J; bases not matched to a gene: 8. From germline, CDR1 is LGHNA and CDR2 YSLEER. The CDR3 runs 17 residues.